These T cell receptor beta chains were read from a single sample in a study of brain T cells in children with intractable seizures. Generated by immunoSEQ multiplex PCR, the TCRdb table keeps only in-frame clones and is missing some. The table has about 340,000 clones, over 90% seen once. Material: peripheral blood, obtained 4 to 5 months after surgery. The receptors were sampled from a boy under two years old with tuberous sclerosis and intractable seizures. The CDR3 runs from the conserved cysteine through the conserved F or W. The D gene is left open where the match is weak. Size is omitted from some rows. Given values are once, few, many or a class for expanded clones.

D	V	J	size	DNA	CDR3
NA	TRBV6-5	TRBJ2-7	NA	TGTGCCAGCAGTTACAGCAGGGGTGACGAGCAGTACTTC	CASSYSRGDEQYF
NA	TRBV7-2	TRBJ2-5	NA	TGTGCCAGCAGCTTAAGTCCGCCCGGGGGTTTGGAGACCCAGTACTTC	CASSLSPPGGLETQYF
NA	TRBV24-1	TRBJ1-3	NA	TGTGCCACCACAGGCGCAGGACTACCCTCTGGAAACACCATATATTTT	CATTGAGLPSGNTIYF
NA	TRBV7-9	TRBJ2-7	NA	TGTGCCAGCAGCTTAGCGGGTAGCTACGAGCAGTACTTC	CASSLAGSYEQYF
TRBD1	TRBV24-1	TRBJ2-3	once	TGTGCCACCAGTGATTTAGGTGACAGGGGGAAAGATACGCAGTATTTT	CATSDLGDRGKDTQYF
TRBD2	TRBV15	TRBJ2-7	NA	TGTGCCACCAGGGACTCGCGGGAGGGCGGTTGTTACGAGCAGTACTTC	CATRDSREGGCYEQYF
NA	TRBV7-6	TRBJ2-7	once	TGTGCCAGCAGCCTGATCCCGGACAGTGGCTCCTACGAGCAGTACTTC	CASSLIPDSGSYEQYF
NA	TRBV18	TRBJ2-5	NA	TGTGCCAGCTCACCCGGGCCCCAAGAGACCCAGTACTTC	CASSPGPQETQYF
NA	TRBV19	TRBJ1-4	NA	TGTGCCAGTACGGGTTTTTCGACTAATGAAAAACTGTTTTTT	CASTGFSTNEKLFF
NA	TRBV19	TRBJ1-2	few	TGTGCCAGTAGTATTTTTGCAGGAGACGCTAACTATGGCTACACCTTC	CASSIFAGDANYGYTF
TRBD2	TRBV5-1	TRBJ2-7	NA	TGCGCCAGCAGCCGCTGGTCAGGTAGGACCCAGCGGGGGCACGCCTACGAGCAGTACTTC	CASSRWSGRTQRGHAYEQYF
NA	TRBV12-3/TRBV12-4	TRBJ2-7	NA	TGTGCCAGCAGTCTGAGAAGAGGGAACGAGCAGTACTTC	CASSLRRGNEQYF
TRBD1	TRBV18	TRBJ1-5	NA	TGTGCCAGCTCACAATCCGGGACAGTTCTCAATCAGCCCCAGCATTTT	CASSQSGTVLNQPQHF
TRBD1	TRBV30	TRBJ2-7	NA	TGTGCCTGGAGTGTCCTGGGGACAGGTCAATCTAGGGGGTACTTC	CAWSVLGTGQSRGYF
TRBD1	TRBV4-1	TRBJ1-2	NA	TGCGCCAGCAGCCAAGCGGGACAGACCTACACCTTC	CASSQAGQTYTF
NA	TRBV30	TRBJ1-1	once	TGTGCCTGGGGGAGCAGGGTGACTGAAGCTTTCTTT	CAWGSRVTEAFF
TRBD1	TRBV12-5	TRBJ2-7	NA	TGTGCTAGTGGCTCTGACAGGGCGGGCAGCCCTTACGAGCAGTACTTC	CASGSDRAGSPYEQYF
TRBD2	TRBV4-2	TRBJ2-7	NA	TGTGCCAGCAGCCAAGACAGGCGGGAGGAAGACGAGCAGTACTTC	CASSQDRREEDEQYF
NA	TRBV13	TRBJ2-3	NA	TGTGCCAGCAGCTCGACTAGGCCCGACACAGATACGCAGTATTTT	CASSSTRPDTDTQYF
TRBD1	TRBV5-1	TRBJ1-4	NA	TGCGCCAGCAGCTTAAGCCCACAGGGGTCACGGGCTAATGAAAAACTGTTTTTT	CASSLSPQGSRANEKLFF
NA	TRBV27	TRBJ1-5	NA	TGTGCCAGCAGTACAAGGGTTAGCAATCAGCCCCAGCATTTT	CASSTRVSNQPQHF
NA	TRBV9	TRBJ2-3	NA	TGTGCCAGCAGCGTAGAGGGGGTTCGGGTGGATACGCAGTATTTT	CASSVEGVRVDTQYF
NA	TRBV5-5	TRBJ2-2	few	TGTGCCAGCAGGAACCTCGGCGGGGAGCTGTTTTTT	CASRNLGGELFF
NA	TRBV7-8	TRBJ2-5	NA	TGTGCCAGCAGCTTAGCGGGGGCGGGGGCCATAGAGACCCAGTACTTC	CASSLAGAGAIETQYF
NA	TRBV27	TRBJ1-2	NA	TGTGCCAGCAGTTACTATGGCTACACCTTC	CASSYYGYTF
TRBD2	TRBV5-1	TRBJ2-2	NA	TGCGCCAGCAGCTTGGAGGCTAGCGGGAGACTTCGAGGCGGGGAGCTGTTTTTT	CASSLEASGRLRGGELFF
TRBD1	TRBV7-9	TRBJ1-6	once	TGTGCCAGCAGCTTAGCGGGCCGACAGGGGAGGTCACCCCTCCACTTT	CASSLAGRQGRSPLHF
NA	TRBV19	TRBJ2-7	NA	TGTGCCAGTAGTATAGTTGGGACTTCTTACTACGAGCAGTACTTC	CASSIVGTSYYEQYF
NA	TRBV27	TRBJ2-2	NA	TGTGCCAGCAGTTTGGGGGGCACCGGGGAGCTGTTTTTT	CASSLGGTGELFF
NA	TRBV11-3	TRBJ1-1	NA	TGTGCCAGCTCCCCGCGGGGTTGGACTGAAGCTTTCTTT	CASSPRGWTEAFF
NA	TRBV4-2	TRBJ2-2	NA	TGTGCCAGCAGGGAAGGGCTTTCGAACACCGGGGAGCTGTTTTTT	CASREGLSNTGELFF
TRBD2	TRBV4-1	TRBJ2-1	NA	TGCGCCAGTACTAGCGGCTCCTACAATGAGCAGTTCTTC	CASTSGSYNEQFF
TRBD2	TRBV6-2/TRBV6-3	TRBJ2-1	NA	TGTGCCAGCAGTTACGGTCTAGCGGGTTACAATGAGCAGTTCTTC	CASSYGLAGYNEQFF
TRBD2	TRBV3-1/TRBV3-2	TRBJ2-7	NA	TGTGCCAGCAGCCACGTAGGGACTAGCGGGGGGACCTACTCCTACGAGCAGTACTTC	CASSHVGTSGGTYSYEQYF
NA	TRBV7-9	TRBJ2-1	NA	TGTGCCAGCAGCTTACTGAGCAATGAGCAGTTCTTC	CASSLLSNEQFF
NA	TRBV2	TRBJ2-3	NA	TGTGCCAGCAGTGAAGCAGATACGCAGTATTTT	CASSEADTQYF
NA	TRBV7-9	TRBJ2-3	NA	TGTGCCAGCAGCTTCCTATGGCGGGGCTACACAGATACGCAGTATTTT	CASSFLWRGYTDTQYF
NA	TRBV3-1/TRBV3-2	TRBJ1-5	NA	TGTGCCAGCAGCCTAGGGTCTGTGGCGGCCAGCAATCAGCCCCAGCATTTT	CASSLGSVAASNQPQHF
NA	TRBV7-9	TRBJ2-7	NA	TGTGCCAGCAGCCGGGACGGATCCTACGAGCAGTACTTC	CASSRDGSYEQYF
NA	TRBV4-1	TRBJ2-1	once	TGCGCCAGCAGCCTCGGCGCCACCCTCTCCTACAATGAGCAGTTCTTC	CASSLGATLSYNEQFF
NA	TRBV4-2	TRBJ1-2	NA	TGTGCCAGCAGCCAAGTGGAAGCTAACTATGGCTACACCTTC	CASSQVEANYGYTF
NA	TRBV5-1	TRBJ2-3	NA	TGCGCCAGCAGCTTGCCAGGGGAAAGATCAAGAGATACGCAGTATTTT	CASSLPGERSRDTQYF
TRBD1	TRBV19	TRBJ2-2	NA	TGTGCCAGTAGCTTGACAGGGGGGCACACCGGGGAGCTGTTTTTT	CASSLTGGHTGELFF
TRBD1	TRBV28	TRBJ2-1	NA	TGTGCCAGCACGGGACAGGGGAGCCACAATGAGCAGTTCTTC	CASTGQGSHNEQFF
NA	TRBV29-1	TRBJ1-1	NA	TGCAGCGCCGAGGACAGCCGGCCGGGAGCTTTCTTT	CSAEDSRPGAFF
TRBD2	TRBV10-3	TRBJ2-5	NA	TGTGCCATCAGTGAGTCGCCTAGCGGAGCACAAGAGACCCAGTACTTC	CAISESPSGAQETQYF
NA	TRBV29-1	TRBJ2-5	NA	TGCAGCGTTGGATTATCTTGGAGGCAAGAGACCCAGTACTTC	CSVGLSWRQETQYF
TRBD1	TRBV6-5	TRBJ1-2	NA	TGTGCCAGCAGCCGGACAGGGCAAGGCTATGGCTACACCTTC	CASSRTGQGYGYTF
TRBD1	TRBV3-1/TRBV3-2	TRBJ1-2	NA	TGTGCCAGCAGCCGAACATTGGGACAGAACTATGGCTACACCTTC	CASSRTLGQNYGYTF
TRBD2	TRBV11-2	TRBJ2-1	once	TGTGCCAGCAAAAGGACTAGCGCTTACAATGAGCAGTTCTTC	CASKRTSAYNEQFF
NA	TRBV3-1/TRBV3-2	TRBJ1-1	NA	TGTGCCAGCAGCCCGGGGGGGAACACTGAAGCTTTCTTT	CASSPGGNTEAFF
NA	TRBV6-6	TRBJ1-2	NA	TGTGCCAGCAGTCCTTGGACAGAGTCGTTCGGCGACTATGGCTACACCTTC	CASSPWTESFGDYGYTF
NA	TRBV21-1	TRBJ2-7	NA	TGTGCCAGCAGCAAACTGGGGGGCGGCGAAACTAAATACGAGCAGTACTTC	CASSKLGGGETKYEQYF
NA	TRBV2	TRBJ1-1	NA	TGTGCCAGCAGTGAAAGGCTAGGGATCGCTGAAGCTTTCTTT	CASSERLGIAEAFF
TRBD1	TRBV9	TRBJ2-3	NA	TGTGCCAGCAGCATAACGGGGACAGGGGTTGCAGATACGCAGTATTTT	CASSITGTGVADTQYF